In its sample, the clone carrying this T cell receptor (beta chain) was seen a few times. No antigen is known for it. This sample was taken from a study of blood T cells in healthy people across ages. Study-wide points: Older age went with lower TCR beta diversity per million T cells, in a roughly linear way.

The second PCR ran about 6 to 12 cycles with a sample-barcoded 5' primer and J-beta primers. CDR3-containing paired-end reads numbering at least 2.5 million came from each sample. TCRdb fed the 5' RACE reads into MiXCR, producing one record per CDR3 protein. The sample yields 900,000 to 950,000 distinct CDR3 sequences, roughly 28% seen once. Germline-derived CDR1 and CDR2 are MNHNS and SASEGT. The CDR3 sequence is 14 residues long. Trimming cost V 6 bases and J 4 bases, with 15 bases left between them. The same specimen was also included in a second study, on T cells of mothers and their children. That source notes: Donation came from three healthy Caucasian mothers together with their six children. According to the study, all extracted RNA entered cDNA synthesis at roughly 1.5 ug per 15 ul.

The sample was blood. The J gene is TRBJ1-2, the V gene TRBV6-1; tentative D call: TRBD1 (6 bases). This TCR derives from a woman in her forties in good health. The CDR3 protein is CASRTMDSIYGYTF. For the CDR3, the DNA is TGTGCCAGCAGGACCATGGACAGCATCTATGGCTACACCTTC.